This passage covers 5 T cell receptor beta chains from one sample sequenced in a study of T cell repertoires in cytomegalovirus infection. TCRdb re-analysed the reads in MiXCR, keeping a single row per CDR3 protein. The repertoire holds about 450,000 distinct CDR3 sequences, approximately 33% seen once, with about an eighth in the top ten. Material: PBMCs. Receptor source: a human donor in good health (CMV status not recorded). Some clones in this sample may be carry-over from other donors' samples.

This clonotype was seen a few times. The chain recombines TRBV5-5 with TRBJ1-6, with a weak D call TRBD1 (6 bases). Trimming removed 5 bases at V and 2 bases at J, with 14 bases between. The length of the CDR3 is 16 residues. Per the germline V gene, CDR1 is SGHKS and CDR2 is YYEKEE (reference sequence). The CDR3 loop reads CASSHPDRPYNSPLHF. The DNA for the CDR3 is TGTGCCAGCAGTCACCCCGACAGGCCCTATAATTCACCCCTCCACTTT.

This clonotype was seen many times. V gene TRBV7-2 combines with J gene TRBJ2-3, with TRBD2 as a possible D gene (5 bases). The ends were cut back, 5 bases at V and 5 bases at J, with 23 bases in the middle. Germline V gives CDR1 SGHTA, CDR2 FQGNSA. The length of the CDR3 is 17 residues. The CDR3 loop is CASSTRGALGVIDTQYF. CDR3 DNA sequence: TGTGCCAGCAGCACCCGGGGAGCCCTGGGAGTCATAGATACGCAGTATTTT. Supplemented by reference TRBV7-2 and TRBJ2-3, the full variable domain reads GAGVSQSPSNKVTEKGKDVELRCDPISGHTALYWYRQSLGQGLEFLIYFQGNSAPDKSGLPSDRFSAERTGGSVSTLTIQRTQQEDSAVYLCASSTRGALGVIDTQYFGPGTRLTVL.

The chain links TRBV7-8 to TRBJ2-3; the D gene is possibly TRBD2 (5 bases). The ends were cut back, 4 bases at V and 5 bases at J, with 10 bases in the middle. The CDR3 is made up of 13 amino acids. Germline loops: CDR1 SGHVS, CDR2 FQNEAQ. CDR3 bases: TGTGCCAGCAGCTCTAGGGAGTTAGATACGCAGTATTTT. Protein product: CASSSRELDTQYF.

The chain carries TRBV6-1 and TRBJ2-2, with 10 bases matching TRBD1. Losses at the gene ends were 3 bases for V and 5 bases for J; bases not matched to a gene: 6. There are 16 residues in the CDR3. Germline V gene lookup returns CDR1 MNHNS and CDR2 SASEGT. DNA of the CDR3: TGTGCCAGCAGTGACGCGGGACAGGGGAGGACCGGGGAGCTGTTTTTT. It codes for CASSDAGQGRTGELFF.

This clonotype was counted only a few times. The J gene is TRBJ2-7, the V gene TRBV7-2; perhaps TRBD1 as D (7 bases). Germline V lookup: CDR1 SGHTA, CDR2 FQGNSA. The ends were cut back, 6 bases at V and 4 bases at J, with 19 bases in the middle. The CDR3 runs 15 residues. CDR3 nucleotides: TGTGCCAGCAGTCCCCGGGGGACAGCAGCTTACGAGCAGTACTTC. Its translation is CASSPRGTAAYEQYF.